This T cell receptor (beta chain) was recorded in a study of cytomegalovirus exposure and HLA in healthy donors. Whole-study findings and limits: Reported findings show TCR beta sequences accurately forecast HLA-A and HLA-B alleles in most subjects. Three CMV-associated chains proved CMV antigen-specific in vitro.

Between the trimmed V and J ends, which lost 5 bases and 2 bases, there was a span of 7 bases. The CDR3 is 12 amino acids. Germline CDR1 SGHTA, CDR2 FQGNSA. Regarding this clone: Antigen: not known.

Researchers ran the PCR with 60 Vbeta and 13 Jbeta primers. Repertoires were generated with immunoSEQ multiplex PCR, while TCRdb's copy carries only in-frame clones and drops some. The table lists 100,000 to 150,000 clones, 80% to 90% of them singletons, with 3.6% in the top ten. Input material: PBMCs. This TCR came from a woman aged 35 to 49 in good health and CMV-seropositive. The chain carries TRBV7-2 and TRBJ2-7; D uncertain. Here the CDR3 DNA reads TGTGCCAGCAGCCAAACAACCTACGAGCAGTACTTC. Its translation: CASSQTTYEQYF.